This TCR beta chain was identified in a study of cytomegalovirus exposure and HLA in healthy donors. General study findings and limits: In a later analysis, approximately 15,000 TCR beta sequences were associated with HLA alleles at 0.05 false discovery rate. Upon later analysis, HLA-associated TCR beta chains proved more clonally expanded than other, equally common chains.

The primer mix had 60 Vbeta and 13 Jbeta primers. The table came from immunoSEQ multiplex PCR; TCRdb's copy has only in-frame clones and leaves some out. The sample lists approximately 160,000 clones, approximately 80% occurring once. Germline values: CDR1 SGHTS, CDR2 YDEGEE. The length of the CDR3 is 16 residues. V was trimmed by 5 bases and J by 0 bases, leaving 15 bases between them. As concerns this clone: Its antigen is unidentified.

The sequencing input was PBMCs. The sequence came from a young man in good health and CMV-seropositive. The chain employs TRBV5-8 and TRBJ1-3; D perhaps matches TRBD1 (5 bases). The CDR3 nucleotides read TGTGCCAGCAGTTACCAGGGTCCATCCTCTGGAAACACCATATATTTT. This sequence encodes CASSYQGPSSGNTIYF.